The 21 T cell receptor beta chains listed next were all sequenced from one sample in a study of blood T cell repertoires in COVID-19. This table comes from immunoSEQ multiplex PCR, and its TCRdb copy is limited to in-frame clones, with some not included. The sample holds 25,000 to 35,000 clones; about 84% are singletons and the top ten take approximately 42%. Sequencing used peripheral blood. The receptors come from a woman of 80 years or more with acute or convalescent COVID-19.

This clone was seen only once. The gene calls are TRBV6-6 and TRBJ2-5; D is perhaps TRBD2 (5 bases). CDR1 and CDR2 from the germline V gene are MNHNY and SVGAGI (reference sequence). The CDR3 loop spans 13 amino acids. V was trimmed by 4 bases and J by 7 bases, leaving 13 bases between them. The CDR3 reads CASSSMLGGTQYF. The CDR3 coding sequence is TGTGCCAGCAGTTCTATGCTTGGAGGGACCCAGTACTTC.

This rearrangement joins TRBV9 to TRBJ1-2; D gene uncertain. This CDR3 region has 13 residues. The germline V gene encodes CDR1 SGDLS and CDR2 YYNGEE. Trimming removed 0 bases at V and 8 bases at J, with 11 bases between. CDR3 sequence (DNA): TGTGCCAGCAGCGTAGAAAAGGGCGGGGGCTACACCTTC. This codes for CASSVEKGGGYTF.

V is TRBV5-1 and J is TRBJ2-7; D might be TRBD1 (8 bases). V gave up 6 bases and J gave up 5 bases, with 12 bases separating them. This CDR3 is 12 amino acids long. Germline CDR1 reads SGHRS; CDR2 reads YFSETQ. The CDR3 spells CASKQGGDEQYF. The CDR3 bases are TGCGCCAGCAAACAGGGGGGGGACGAGCAGTACTTC.

This chain connects TRBV13 to TRBJ2-5; TRBD2 matches 16 bases. Germline trimming cut 5 bases from V and 0 bases from J; bases unmatched to any gene: 3. The germline V gene encodes CDR1 PRHDT and CDR2 FYEKMQ (reference sequence). This CDR3 region has 17 residues. The CDR3 DNA reads as TGTGCCAGCAGCCGGGGACTAGCGGGAGGGTACCAAGAGACCCAGTACTTC. The encoded protein is CASSRGLAGGYQETQYF. Based on the CDR3 plus reference TRBV13 and TRBJ2-5, the full variable domain is AAGVIQSPRHLIKEKRETATLKCYPIPRHDTVYWYQQGPGQDPQFLISFYEKMQSDKGSIPDRFSAQQFSDYHSELNMSSLELGDSALYFCASSRGLAGGYQETQYFGPGTRLLVL.

The gene calls are TRBV5-1 and TRBJ2-3; 8 bases map to TRBD1. V trimming: 0 bases; J trimming: 0 bases; junction bases outside the gene matches: 3. The CDR3 length is 16 residues. CDR1 and CDR2 from the germline V gene are SGHRS and YFSETQ. CDR3 in amino acids: CASSLGQGTSTDTQYF. The CDR3 nucleotides read TGCGCCAGCAGCTTGGGACAGGGGACTAGCACAGATACGCAGTATTTT. Filled out from reference TRBV5-1 and TRBJ2-3, the complete variable domain reads KAGVTQTPRYLIKTRGQQVTLSCSPISGHRSVSWYQQTPGQGLQFLFEYFSETQRNKGNFPGRFSGRQFSNSRSEMNVSTLELGDSALYLCASSLGQGTSTDTQYFGPGTRLTVL.

In DNA, the CDR3 is TGTGCCAGCGACAGCCATAATGAAAAACTGTTTTTT. The encoded protein is CASDSHNEKLFF. The chain has TRBV6-4 and TRBJ1-4; D is possibly TRBD1 (5 bases). This CDR3 region has 12 residues. CDR1 is MRHNA, CDR2 SNTAGT, per germline. V was cut by 8 bases and J by 4 bases, with 8 bases left in between.

The chain employs TRBV5-1 and TRBJ1-6; the D gene is possibly TRBD1 (5 bases). There are 15 residues in the CDR3. CDR1 is SGHRS, CDR2 YFSETQ, per germline. V lost 0 bases and J 8 bases, leaving 12 bases between the germline ends. The DNA of the CDR3 is TGCGCCAGCAGCTTGGTCGCAGGGTTGGATTCACCCCTCCACTTT. Its protein product is CASSLVAGLDSPLHF. The full variable domain, completed using reference TRBV5-1 and TRBJ1-6, is KAGVTQTPRYLIKTRGQQVTLSCSPISGHRSVSWYQQTPGQGLQFLFEYFSETQRNKGNFPGRFSGRQFSNSRSEMNVSTLELGDSALYLCASSLVAGLDSPLHFGNGTRLTVT.

The rearrangement links TRBV19 to TRBJ1-6, with 7 positions matching TRBD1. Germline values: CDR1 LNHDA, CDR2 SQIVND (reference sequence). Trimming took 4 bases from V and 7 from J; bases not matched to a gene: 4. The CDR3 is 14 amino acids. The CDR3 DNA sequence: TGTGCCAGTAGTACCGGGACAGCGAATTCACCCCTCCACTTT. This codes for CASSTGTANSPLHF. Using reference TRBV19 and TRBJ1-6 for the parts outside the CDR3, the full variable domain is DGGITQSPKYLFRKEGQNVTLSCEQNLNHDAMYWYRQDPGQGLRLIYYSQIVNDFQKGDIAEGYSVSREKKESFPLTVTSAQKNPTAFYLCASSTGTANSPLHFGNGTRLTVT.

The V and J genes are TRBV9 and TRBJ2-3, with D perhaps matching TRBD2 (5 bases). The CDR3 is 15 amino acids. The V end was cut by 4 bases, the J end by 5 bases, with 17 bases between. Germline V gene lookup returns CDR1 SGDLS and CDR2 YYNGEE. CDR3 nucleotide sequence: TGTGCCAGCAGCCCTCACCCCGCCGCGGGAGATACGCAGTATTTT. Amino acids: CASSPHPAAGDTQYF.

This CDR3 is CASSMQSGALLNIQYF. CDR3 in DNA: TGTGCCAGCAGTATGCAATCAGGGGCCCTCCTAAACATTCAGTACTTC. The chain employs TRBV27 and TRBJ2-4, with D possibly being TRBD1 (6 bases). Germline V gene sequence: CDR1 MNHEY, CDR2 SMNVEV (reference sequence). Trimming removed 5 bases at V and 6 bases at J, with 20 bases between. The CDR3 contains 16 residues.

There are many counts of this clone. The rearrangement uses TRBV28 and TRBJ1-5; the D gene is possibly TRBD1 (6 bases). Germline loops: CDR1 MDHEN, CDR2 SYDVKM. With 8 bases removed from V and 5 bases from J, the gap between germline ends came to 16 bases. The CDR3 extends over 14 amino acids. The CDR3 reads CASLEYRDYQPQHF. CDR3 DNA sequence: TGTGCCAGCCTTGAGTACAGGGATTATCAGCCCCAGCATTTT.

This chain joins TRBV7-9 and TRBJ2-4; weak D call: TRBD2 (6 bases). Trimming stripped 1 base from V and 0 bases from J, with 10 bases between. The CDR3 totals 16 residues. The germline CDR1 and CDR2 sequences are SEHNR and FQNEAQ (reference sequence). The CDR3 coding sequence is TGTGCCAGCAGCTTAGGGGGGGTTTTAGCCAAAAACATTCAGTACTTC. This encodes CASSLGGVLAKNIQYF. The whole variable domain, remainder taken from reference TRBV7-9 and TRBJ2-4, is DTGVSQNPRHKITKRGQNVTFRCDPISEHNRLYWYRQTLGQGPEFLTYFQNEAQLEKSRLLSDRFSAERPKGSFSTLEIQRTEQGDSAMYLCASSLGGVLAKNIQYFGAGTRLSVL.

The chain carries TRBV19 and TRBJ2-1; 7 nucleotides line up with TRBD2. In germline, CDR1 is LNHDA, CDR2 SQIVND (reference sequence). The length of the CDR3 is 15 residues. V shed 8 bases and J 1 base; nucleotides not matched to a gene: 8. The CDR3 spells CASAGRGESYNEQFF. CDR3 nucleotide sequence: TGTGCCAGTGCCGGTCGGGGGGAATCCTACAATGAGCAGTTCTTC.

The chain has TRBV25-1 and TRBJ1-1, with D unresolved. Trimming took off 6 bases at V and 5 bases at J, with 16 bases between the two ends. This CDR3 spans 14 amino acids. Per the germline V gene, CDR1 is MGHDK and CDR2 is SYGVNS. CDR3 amino acids: CASRAPLAGTEAFF. CDR3 nucleotides: TGTGCCAGCAGGGCACCATTGGCGGGGACTGAAGCTTTCTTT.

The chain couples TRBV9 to TRBJ1-6, with 7 bases matching TRBD1. The CDR3 runs 15 residues. Germline V CDR1 and CDR2: SGDLS, YYNGEE. Losses at the gene ends were 3 bases for V and 7 bases for J; bases not matched to a gene: 7. The CDR3 DNA sequence: TGTGCCAGCAGCGCCCCTGAAGGGGGCAATTCACCCCTCCACTTT. The encoded protein is CASSAPEGGNSPLHF.

The genes are TRBV6-2 or TRBV6-3 and TRBJ2-3; 13 bases are shared with TRBD2. The V gene's germline CDR1 is MNHEY and CDR2 SVGEGT. The ends lost 6 bases at V and 5 bases at J; junction bases unmatched: 17. The CDR3 spans 19 residues. CDR3 sequence: CASSPYRTSGSERRDTQYF. The DNA for the CDR3 is TGTGCCAGCAGCCCCTACCGGACTAGCGGGAGTGAGCGGAGAGATACGCAGTATTTT.

The chain uses TRBV11-3 and TRBJ2-1; a weak D match, TRBD1 (6 bases). The CDR3 contains 13 residues. Per the germline V gene, CDR1 is SGHNT and CDR2 is YENEEA. The ends were cut back, 2 bases at V and 5 bases at J, with 7 bases in the middle. The CDR3 sequence is CASSLNRDNEQFF. CDR3 in DNA: TGTGCCAGCAGCTTAAACAGGGACAATGAGCAGTTCTTC.

The chain is built from TRBV9 and TRBJ2-7; D not certain. Germline V CDR1 and CDR2: SGDLS, YYNGEE. The CDR3 is 14 amino acids. The germline V and J ends were trimmed by 0 bases and 1 base, with 8 bases remaining between them. The CDR3 spells CASSVEPSSYEQYF. In DNA form, the CDR3 reads TGTGCCAGCAGCGTAGAACCCAGTTCCTACGAGCAGTACTTC.

The chain combines TRBV28 with TRBJ1-2; 8 nucleotides agree with TRBD1. The CDR3 contains 15 residues. Trimming removed 5 bases from V and 8 bases from J; junction bases left unmatched: 13. Germline values: CDR1 MDHEN, CDR2 SYDVKM. The DNA for the CDR3 is TGTGCCAGCAGTGATCCCGGACAGGGCCGAAAAGGCTACACCTTC. Encoded protein: CASSDPGQGRKGYTF.

The chain employs TRBV19 and TRBJ1-5, with 9 positions matching TRBD1. Unmatched junction bases numbered 0, after V lost 5 bases and J lost 4 bases. In germline, CDR1 is LNHDA, CDR2 SQIVND (reference sequence). CDR3 length: 13 amino acids. CDR3 region: CASSGTGNQPQHF. CDR3 nucleotide sequence: TGTGCCAGTAGTGGGACAGGGAATCAGCCCCAGCATTTT. The full variable domain, completed using reference TRBV19 and TRBJ1-5, is DGGITQSPKYLFRKEGQNVTLSCEQNLNHDAMYWYRQDPGQGLRLIYYSQIVNDFQKGDIAEGYSVSREKKESFPLTVTSAQKNPTAFYLCASSGTGNQPQHFGDGTRLSIL.

The chain recombines TRBV5-4 with TRBJ2-2; D is perhaps TRBD1 (8 bases). Germline V gene lookup returns CDR1 SGHNT and CDR2 YYREEE (reference sequence). CDR3 length: 15 amino acids. The CDR3 DNA reads TGTGCTTTTGGTCGACAGGGGAGGGGTACCGGGGAGCTGTTTTTT. Amino acids: CAFGRQGRGTGELFF.